This T cell receptor beta chain is drawn from a study of shared clonotypes between healthy human individuals. Sequencing was performed with immunoSEQ multiplex PCR; in TCRdb, only in-frame clones are kept and a portion is missing. Of millions of clones in the sample, around 95% are singletons; the top ten hold roughly 0.13%. There are 11 residues in the CDR3. V was shortened by 8 bases and J by 6 bases, with 8 bases between the two germline ends. Germline CDR1 and CDR2: MNHNS and SASEGT. A note on this clone: Other DNA sequences in the same sample also yield this CDR3.

Source material: naive CD4+ T cells sorted from blood. Subset: CD45RA+ positively selected. The sequence was obtained from a man aged 18 to 29 in good health. The chain recombines TRBV6-1 with TRBJ2-1; D unclear. For the CDR3, the DNA is TGTGCCAGCCTCGTAGTCAATGAGCAGTTCTTC. Translating gives CASLVVNEQFF.